This T cell receptor beta chain was found in a study of blood T cells in healthy people across ages (dated by TCRdb to between 2014 and 2017). As for the study more broadly: In model experiments, template switching captured about one uniquely barcoded TCR beta cDNA molecule for every two T cells. To track age-related changes in TCR beta repertoire diversity, the study relied on deep sequencing normalized with unique cDNA molecular identifiers. Four age groups were formed from the donors: young (average approximately 15 years), middle-aged (less than 40), aged (about 68) and long-lived (around 80). Two additional independent replicas of 1 million unique cDNA reads from the same blood draw were analyzed for two donors (one aged 18 to 30 and one aged 80 or older). Donors of different ages were randomly distributed across sequencing lanes to avoid experimental bias. Here is what the overall study found, with its caveats: Compared with the aged group, the long-lived group had more naive CD4+ T cells, fewer expanded clones and increased TCR diversity, suggesting age selection. Conclusive comparison of naive and antigen-experienced compartments was prevented by the profiling of bulk unsorted PBMCs. Estimates of total diversity based on one million sequenced T cells were considered lower bounds and underestimates. Observed TCR beta diversity per million T cells fell roughly linearly with age, and a significant reduction was already apparent by age about 43. Because the CMV infection status of the donors was unknown, age-related changes in expanded clonotypes may potentially have been confounded. Observed TCR beta diversity correlated strongly with the percentage of naive T cells measured by flow cytometry.

The protocol used for the library was 5' RACE. A second PCR of about 7 to 12 cycles was run with a J-beta primer mix and a sample-barcoded 5' primer. Each TCR beta cDNA molecule received a unique molecular identifier from a template-switch 5' adaptor carrying 12 random nucleotides. Each sample yielded at least 2.5 million CDR3-containing paired-end reads. First-strand cDNA synthesis was performed from all RNA using the Mint cDNA synthesis kit, with priming by a TRBC-specific oligonucleotide. Following uracil-DNA glycosylase treatment, all cDNA underwent a first 18-cycle PCR with the universal primers M1SS and BC2_uni_R. As for the original processing: Normalization of each sample was performed by random selection of 1 million high-quality reads, each carrying a distinct molecular identifier. Instead of being binned into consensus sequences, reads that shared molecular identifiers were thrown out. CDR3 identification, clonotype clustering and error correction used MiTCR with a Q25 quality threshold and the strictest error-elimination algorithm. A nonparametric unseen species model using Euler transformation provided a lower-bound estimate of total TCR beta diversity. TCRdb reran the public reads through fastp at Q25 and MiXCR, keeping productive beta chains. Rows matching on CDR3 protein sequence are summarized as one entry with the most common DNA and genes. TCRdb, rather than the study authors, made the V and J calls. The sample contains 1.5 million to 2 million distinct CDR3 sequences, around 42% of them found a single time. The ten top clones hold roughly 23% of the sample.

The CDR3, cysteine through phenylalanine, is 15 amino acids long. Only the CDR3 part of the read is kept: 45 bases, read in frame from the first base. In the germline V gene, CDR1 corresponds to MNHEY and CDR2 to SVGAGI. The donors were 40 or so Caucasian individuals from Russia, aged 6 to 90 years, who were systemically healthy. Ten milliliters of peripheral blood were drawn from each donor into EDTA-treated Vacutainer tubes. Ficoll-Paque density-gradient centrifugation was used to isolate PBMCs, with at least 6.5 million per sample. Trizol reagent was used to extract total RNA from PBMCs, with at least 6 micrograms per sample. For every donor, an aliquot of PBMCs went through flow cytometry to measure the percentages of naive CD45RAhigh/CD27high T cells. With respect to this clonotype: Its binding antigen is unknown. Base qualities are missing; no much larger clone stands one base away.

The receptor's source is a human donor in good health. Rearrangement joined TRBV6-5 to TRBJ2-4, and 10 junctional nucleotides match TRBD1. With the DNA end fitting TRBJ2-7 better, the J assignment may be wrong. The sample was blood. Here the CDR3 is given as CASSSDRGQGNEQYF. Read as DNA, the sequence is TGTGCCAGCAGTTCAGACCGGGGACAGGGGAACGAGCAGTACTTC.